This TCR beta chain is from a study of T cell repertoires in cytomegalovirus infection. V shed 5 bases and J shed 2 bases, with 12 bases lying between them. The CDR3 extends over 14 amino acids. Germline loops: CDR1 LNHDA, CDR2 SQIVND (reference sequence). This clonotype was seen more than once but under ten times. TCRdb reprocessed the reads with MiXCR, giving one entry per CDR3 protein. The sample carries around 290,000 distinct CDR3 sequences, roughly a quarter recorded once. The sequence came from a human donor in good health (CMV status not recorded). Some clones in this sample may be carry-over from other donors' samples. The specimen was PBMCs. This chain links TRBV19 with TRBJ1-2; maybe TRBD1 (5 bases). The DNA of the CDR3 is TGTGCCAGTAGTTGGCAGGGCCTAAACTATGGCTACACCTTC. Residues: CASSWQGLNYGYTF.